The 23 T cell receptor beta chains below were found in one sample sequenced in a study of T cells after yellow fever vaccination. TCRdb used MiXCR to reprocess the 5' RACE reads, holding one entry per CDR3 protein. The table lists some 220,000 distinct CDR3 sequences, 3.2% of them singletons, with about 3.3% in the top ten. The sample here was CD4+ T cells sorted from PBMCs, taken 10 days after the yellow fever booster vaccination. Every receptor here comes from a man younger than 35 who received the YFV17D yellow fever vaccine.

This clonotype was counted at least ten times. The chain combines TRBV28 with TRBJ1-5; TRBD1 agrees at 8 bases. The CDR3 covers 18 residues. With 2 bases clipped from V and 0 bases from J, the junction kept 9 bases outside the gene matches. The germline V gene has CDR1 MDHEN and CDR2 SYDVKM. CDR3 region: CASSLGGQGAGSNQPQHF. In DNA form, the CDR3 reads TGTGCCAGCAGTTTAGGCGGGCAGGGGGCTGGTAGCAATCAGCCCCAGCATTTT.

This clonotype was seen ten or more times. This sequence joins TRBV12-3 or TRBV12-4 and TRBJ2-7; 7 bases align to TRBD1. J was trimmed by 0 bases and V by 5 bases; bases with no gene match: 10. The CDR3 length is 16 residues. CDR3 sequence reads: CASSGGQPNNSYEQYV. The DNA of the CDR3 is TGTGCCAGCAGTGGGGGACAGCCAAACAACTCCTACGAGCAGTACGTC.

This clonotype was recorded many times. V is TRBV21-1 and J is TRBJ1-5. TRBV21-1 is listed as a pseudogene. This CDR3 contains 13 residues. For the CDR3, the DNA is TGTGCCAGCAGCAAAGACCGCAATCAGCCCCAGCATTTT. Translated, it gives CASSKDRNQPQHF.

This clonotype has just a few counts. The chain links TRBV5-5 to TRBJ1-5; 7 positions agree with TRBD1. This CDR3 has 15 residues. Losses at the gene ends were 2 bases for V and 5 bases for J; bases not matched to a gene: 7. Looked up from germline, CDR1 is SGHKS and CDR2 is YYEKEE (reference sequence). The CDR3 here is CASSLEGTDHQPQHF. The CDR3 DNA reads TGTGCCAGCAGCTTAGAGGGGACAGATCATCAGCCCCAGCATTTT.

There are a few counts of this clonotype. The chain joins TRBV18 to TRBJ2-7; D call uncertain. The V gene's germline CDR1 is KGHSH and CDR2 LQKENI. Trimming removed 0 bases from V and 2 bases from J, with 5 bases in between. CDR3 length: 13 residues. For the CDR3, the DNA is TGTGCCAGCTCACCACCACTCACCTACGAGCAGTACTTC. This gives the protein CASSPPLTYEQYF.

This clonotype was counted many times. This sequence joins TRBV5-1 and TRBJ2-1; the match to TRBD2 covers 8 bases. The junction had 4 bases not matched to a gene; V was cut back by 4 bases and J by 4 bases. This CDR3 has 14 amino acids. Germline CDR1 and CDR2: SGHRS and YFSETQ. The DNA of the CDR3 is TGCGCCAGCAGCCCCGGGGGGGGTTACAATGAGCAGTTCTTC. The encoded protein is CASSPGGGYNEQFF.

In this sample, this clonotype turned up a few times. The V and J genes are TRBV20-1 and TRBJ2-7, with 9 nucleotides matching TRBD1. Unmatched junction bases numbered 6, after V lost 1 base and J lost 5 bases. The CDR3 sequence is 14 residues long. Germline loops: CDR1 DFQATT, CDR2 SNEGSKA (reference sequence). This chain's CDR3 is CSARGTGGLNEQYF. The CDR3 DNA is TGCAGTGCTAGAGGTACAGGGGGCTTGAACGAGCAGTACTTC.

The chain joins TRBV5-6 to TRBJ2-5, with 13 bases identical to TRBD2. The CDR3 spans 19 residues. Germline CDR1 reads SGHDT; CDR2 reads YYEEEE. Trimming removed 1 base from V and 4 bases from J; junction bases left unmatched: 13. The CDR3 coding sequence is TGTGCCAGCAGCTTGACCACTAGCGGGGGGGGCCGAATGCTAGAGACCCAGTACTTC. It codes for CASSLTTSGGGRMLETQYF.

This clonotype occurred a few times. The chain couples TRBV5-1 to TRBJ2-3; D is perhaps TRBD1 (6 bases). Trimming took 0 bases from V and 2 from J, leaving 13 bases between them. CDR1 and CDR2 (germline): SGHRS, YFSETQ. The CDR3 totals 16 residues. CDR3 loop: CASSLVRDKNTDTQYF. The CDR3 DNA reads TGCGCCAGCAGCTTGGTCCGGGACAAAAACACAGATACGCAGTATTTT.

This clonotype was observed many times. The gene calls are TRBV6-2 or TRBV6-3 and TRBJ2-5; no clear D gene. In germline, CDR1 is MNHEY, CDR2 SVGEGT. Trimming stripped 0 bases from V and 4 bases from J, with 3 bases between. CDR3 length: 12 amino acids. Written as DNA, the CDR3 is TGTGCCAGCAGTTACTCGACAGAGACCCAGTACTTC. Residues: CASSYSTETQYF.

There are many counts of this clonotype. V and J are TRBV7-9 and TRBJ2-5; a weak D match, TRBD2 (5 bases). The CDR3 sequence is 14 residues long. V was pared by 7 bases and J by 5 bases, with 17 bases between. From germline, CDR1 is SEHNR and CDR2 FQNEAQ (reference sequence). The CDR3 region is CASTSTARGETQYF. CDR3 DNA sequence: TGTGCCAGCACCTCAACCGCCAGAGGGGAGACCCAGTACTTC.

The CDR3 sequence is CATTTGNGSPLHF. DNA of the CDR3: TGCGCCACCACGACAGGGAATGGATCACCCCTCCACTTT. The chain couples TRBV5-1 to TRBJ1-6, with TRBD1 identical over 7 bases. V dropped 9 bases and J dropped 10; count of bases not matched to a gene: 10. The V gene's germline CDR1 is SGHRS and CDR2 YFSETQ. The CDR3 totals 13 residues.

Many counts were recorded for this clonotype. The gene calls are TRBV5-8 and TRBJ2-7, with TRBD1 matching over 7 bases. The CDR3 covers 14 residues. The germline gives CDR1 SGHTS, CDR2 YDEGEE. J lost 3 bases, V lost 4 bases, and 7 bases had no gene match. The CDR3 DNA is TGTGCCAGCAGCCGTTCGGGACAGATCTACGAGCAGTACTTC. Its protein product is CASSRSGQIYEQYF.

The table lists this clonotype with many counts. V gene TRBV5-1 combines with J gene TRBJ1-4; 8 nucleotides line up with TRBD1. The CDR3 is 14 amino acids. Germline values: CDR1 SGHRS, CDR2 YFSETQ. V trimming: 5 bases; J trimming: 8 bases; junction bases outside the gene matches: 8. The CDR3 DNA reads as TGCGCCAGCAGACCGGACAGGGAAGGAGAAAAACTGTTTTTT. Its translation: CASRPDREGEKLFF.

Only a few counts were recorded for this clonotype. The chain couples TRBV7-9 to TRBJ2-1; a weak D match, TRBD2 (6 bases). Germline V lookup: CDR1 SEHNR, CDR2 FQNEAQ (reference sequence). The germline V and J ends were trimmed by 5 bases and 6 bases, with 11 bases remaining between them. This CDR3 is 13 amino acids long. The CDR3 protein is CASSAHGGNEQFF. The DNA of the CDR3 is TGTGCCAGCAGCGCGCACGGGGGCAATGAGCAGTTCTTC.

Only a few counts were recorded for this clonotype. This sequence joins TRBV4-3 and TRBJ1-6, with 7 nucleotides matching TRBD1. This CDR3 spans 16 amino acids. V lost 0 bases, J lost 13 bases, and 12 bases stayed unmatched. Germline loops: CDR1 LGHNA, CDR2 YSLEER. CDR3 amino acids: CASSQDLETGPYPLHF. Here the CDR3 DNA reads TGCGCCAGCAGCCAAGATCTGGAGACAGGGCCTTACCCCCTCCACTTT.

This clonotype was detected many times. The CDR3 region has the DNA TGCAGTGCTAGACGTCGCCTAGCTAACACCGGGGAGCTGTTTTTT. The encoded protein is CSARRRLANTGELFF. The V call is TRBV20-1, the J call TRBJ2-2, with TRBD2 as a possible D gene (5 bases). CDR1 DFQATT and CDR2 SNEGSKA come from the germline V gene (reference sequence). The CDR3 runs to 15 residues. Trimming shortened V by 2 bases and J by 2 bases, and 12 bases separated the two germline ends.

This clonotype was observed a few times. The chain is built from TRBV4-1 and TRBJ1-6; no definite D call. In germline, CDR1 is MGHRA, CDR2 YSYEKL. With 0 bases removed from V and 10 bases from J, the gap between germline ends came to 13 bases. CDR3 size: 15 residues. CDR3 protein: CASSQEVTADSPLHF. The CDR3 DNA reads TGCGCCAGCAGCCAAGAAGTCACAGCCGACTCACCCCTCCACTTT.

This clonotype was found many times. This chain connects TRBV5-6 to TRBJ1-2; D not certain. The V end lost 0 bases, the J end lost 4 bases, and 13 bases lay between the germline ends. The length of the CDR3 is 15 residues. Per the germline V gene, CDR1 is SGHDT and CDR2 is YYEEEE. This CDR3 is CASSLGPLDTYGYTF. CDR3 coding DNA: TGTGCCAGCAGCTTGGGTCCGTTAGACACCTATGGCTACACCTTC. Together with reference TRBV5-6 and TRBJ1-2, the CDR3 gives the full variable domain: DAGVTQSPTHLIKTRGQQVTLRCSPKSGHDTVSWYQQALGQGPQFIFQYYEEEERQRGNFPDRFSGHQFPNYSSELNVNALLLGDSALYLCASSLGPLDTYGYTFGSGTRLTVV.

This clonotype was seen many times. The V and J genes are TRBV20-1 and TRBJ2-5; TRBD1 matches at 7 bases. V lost 6 bases and J lost 5; bases outside the gene matches: 6. The CDR3 spans 12 residues. Germline assignment: CDR1 DFQATT and CDR2 SNEGSKA (reference sequence). The CDR3 loop is CSAWDSSETQYF. The DNA of the CDR3 is TGCAGTGCCTGGGACAGTTCGGAGACCCAGTACTTC.

This clonotype was seen ten or more times. V usage is TRBV7-8 and J usage is TRBJ2-5; D not resolved. This CDR3 is 11 amino acids long. V was clipped by 3 bases and J by 5 bases, with 4 bases between them. Germline V lookup: CDR1 SGHVS, CDR2 FQNEAQ. CDR3 nucleotide sequence: TGTGCCAGCAGCTTCATGGAGACCCAGTACTTC. This translates into CASSFMETQYF.

This clonotype was detected a few times. The chain joins TRBV21-1 to TRBJ2-3; the D call TRBD1 from the table was never checked on the DNA. TRBV21-1 is tagged as a pseudogene. This CDR3 is built from 15 residues. The CDR3 DNA is TGTGCCAGCAGCACCTGGGGGGACAGCCCAGATACGCAGTATTTT. Residues: CASSTWGDSPDTQYF.

At least ten counts were recorded for this clonotype. The J gene is TRBJ2-5, the V gene TRBV24-1; D is perhaps TRBD2 (6 bases). The CDR3 has 13 residues. V lost 4 bases, J lost 5 bases, and 10 bases lay in between. Germline CDR1 and CDR2: KGHDR and SFDVKD. CDR3 sequence (DNA): TGTGCCACCAGTGAATCGGGGGTTGAGACCCAGTACTTC. Its translation is CATSESGVETQYF.